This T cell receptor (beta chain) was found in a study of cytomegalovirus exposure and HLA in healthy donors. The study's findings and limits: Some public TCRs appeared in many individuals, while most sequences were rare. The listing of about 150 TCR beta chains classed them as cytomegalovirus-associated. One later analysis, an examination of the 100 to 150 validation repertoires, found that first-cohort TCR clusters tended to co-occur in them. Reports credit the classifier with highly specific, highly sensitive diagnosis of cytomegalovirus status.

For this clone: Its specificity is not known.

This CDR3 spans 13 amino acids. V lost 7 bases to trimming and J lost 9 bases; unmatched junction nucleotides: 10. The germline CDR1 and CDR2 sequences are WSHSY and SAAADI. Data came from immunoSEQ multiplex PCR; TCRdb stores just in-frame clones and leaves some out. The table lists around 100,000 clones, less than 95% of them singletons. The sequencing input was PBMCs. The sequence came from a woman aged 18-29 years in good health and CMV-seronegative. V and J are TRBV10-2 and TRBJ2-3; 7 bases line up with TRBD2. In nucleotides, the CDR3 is TGCGCCAGCAAGAGCGGGATGTCTGGGACGCAGTATTTT. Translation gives CASKSGMSGTQYF.